The 8 T cell receptor beta chains listed next were all sequenced from one sample in a study of T cell responses to AZD1222 COVID-19 vaccine. The protocol was immunoSEQ multiplex PCR, while the TCRdb copy is restricted to in-frame clones and leaves out a portion. The sample yields some 110,000 clones, around 91% seen once. The sample in question was peripheral blood, obtained on day 0 of AZD1222 vaccination. These receptors were obtained from an adult in good health.

J is TRBJ1-2 and V is TRBV4-3, with 10 positions matching TRBD1. With 1 base clipped from V and 5 bases from J, the junction kept 10 bases outside the gene matches. CDR1 and CDR2 from the germline V gene are LGHNA and YSLEER. This CDR3 spans 17 amino acids. The CDR3 DNA reads TGCGCCAGCAGCCAAGGCGTGGGGACAGGGGCGAAGTATGGCTACACCTTC. It encodes CASSQGVGTGAKYGYTF.

The CDR3 bases are TGTGCCAGCAGCTTAACGGGATCTGGAAACACCATATATTTT. Translated: CASSLTGSGNTIYF. This chain joins TRBV7-8 and TRBJ1-3; D uncertain. Germline CDR1 and CDR2: SGHVS and FQNEAQ. This CDR3 region has 14 residues. Trimming left V 2 bases short and J 1 base short, with 6 bases between. The full variable domain, completed using reference TRBV7-8 and TRBJ1-3, is GAGVSQSPRYKVAKRGQDVALRCDPISGHVSLFWYQQALGQGPEFLTYFQNEAQLDKSGLPSDRFFAERPEGSVSTLKIQRTQQEDSAVYLCASSLTGSGNTIYFGEGSWLTVV.

The chain joins TRBV6-5 to TRBJ1-5; maybe TRBD1 (5 bases). The CDR3 spans 14 residues. Germline values: CDR1 MNHEY, CDR2 SVGAGI. Trimming left V 4 bases short and J 6 bases short, with 13 bases between. CDR3: CASSSSAGTQPQHF. Here the CDR3 DNA reads TGTGCCAGCAGTTCCTCGGCAGGGACTCAGCCCCAGCATTTT.

The chain has TRBV5-4 and TRBJ2-4; D not resolved. The V and J ends lost 4 bases and 1 base respectively, with 18 bases between them. CDR1 SGHNT and CDR2 YYREEE come from the germline V gene (reference sequence). This CDR3 is built from 17 residues. The CDR3 DNA follows: TGTGCCAGCAGCCGCTTAGAGGCAAAGGAGGCCAAAAACATTCAGTACTTC. Translating it yields CASSRLEAKEAKNIQYF.

The chain links TRBV11-3 to TRBJ2-3; TRBD2 agrees at 10 bases. The V gene's germline CDR1 is SGHNT and CDR2 YENEEA. This CDR3 region has 16 residues. V dropped 0 bases and J dropped 7; count of bases not matched to a gene: 7. CDR3 nucleotides: TGTGCCAGCAGCTTAGAACTAGCGGGACGATCGAATACGCAGTATTTT. The encoded protein is CASSLELAGRSNTQYF.

This chain connects TRBV12-3 or TRBV12-4 to TRBJ1-6, with a weak D call TRBD1 (5 bases). With 10 bases removed from V and 5 bases from J, the gap between germline ends came to 12 bases. CDR3 length: 13 amino acids. The CDR3 bases are TGTGCCACCTCGGGACCGAATAATTCACCCCTCCACTTT. Its protein product is CATSGPNNSPLHF.

The CDR3 DNA is TGCGCCAGCAGCCATCCGGGACTAGCGGGAGCGTTGGATACGCAGTATTTT. It codes for CASSHPGLAGALDTQYF. J is TRBJ2-3 and V is TRBV4-3, with TRBD2 matching 14 bases. The CDR3 extends over 17 amino acids. V gave up 3 bases and J gave up 6 bases; unmatched junction bases: 8. Germline V CDR1 and CDR2: LGHNA, YSLEER.

The chain combines TRBV10-1 with TRBJ2-7; D not certain. CDR3 length equals 13 residues. The germline CDR1 and CDR2 sequences are WNHNN and SYGVQD (reference sequence). V was clipped by 6 bases and J by 6 bases, with 15 bases between them. CDR3 residues: CASSPVLQSEQYF. The CDR3 DNA follows: TGCGCCAGCAGCCCCGTCCTTCAGAGCGAGCAGTACTTC.